These T cell receptor beta chains were read from a single sample in a study of OX40 agonist ivuxolimab in advanced cancers. Only in-frame clones appear in the TCRdb table, and some are missing; sequencing was by immunoSEQ multiplex PCR. The sample carries 35,000 to 40,000 clones, over 60% recorded once. Sequencing used CD4+ or CD8+ T cells sorted from blood, obtained in a trial of the OX40 agonist ivuxolimab. The source is an adult with an advanced solid tumor such as melanoma, head and neck, liver or kidney cancer. Each CDR3 is given with its conserved first and last residue. A D gene is named only where the DNA matches it firmly. The size entry is marked missing in some rows and otherwise reads once, few, many or a size class.

NA	TRBV5-1	NA	TRBJ2-1	CASSPEGGDNEQFF	TGCGCCAGCAGCCCCGAGGGGGGGGACAATGAGCAGTTCTTC
NA	TRBV6-1	few	TRBJ2-6	CASSEQSSGANVLTF	TGTGCCAGCAGTGAACAGAGCTCTGGGGCCAACGTCCTGACTTTC
TRBD1	TRBV6-1	once	TRBJ2-7	CASLGQGVYEQYF	TGTGCCAGCTTAGGACAGGGAGTCTACGAGCAGTACTTC
TRBD1	TRBV6-5	NA	TRBJ1-1	CASSRTGQAEAFF	TGTGCCAGCAGTCGGACAGGGCAAGCTGAAGCTTTCTTT
TRBD1	TRBV19	NA	TRBJ1-2	CASSEGTGWSYTF	TGTGCCAGTAGTGAGGGGACAGGGTGGAGCTACACCTTC
NA	TRBV29-1	NA	TRBJ1-2	CSVGGVRDYGYTF	TGCAGCGTTGGCGGAGTTCGGGACTATGGCTACACCTTC
NA	TRBV19	NA	TRBJ1-2	CASHQTRQERSGYTF	TGTGCCAGTCACCAGACCCGGCAGGAGCGAAGTGGCTACACCTTC
NA	TRBV4-1	NA	TRBJ2-3	CASSIQGKSADTQYF	TGCGCCAGCAGCATACAGGGAAAGTCGGCGGATACGCAGTATTTT
NA	TRBV7-8	once	TRBJ2-3	CASIRGGSSTDTQYF	TGTGCCAGCATCAGGGGGGGGTCTAGCACAGATACGCAGTATTTT
NA	TRBV9	few	TRBJ2-1	CASTLGTGWYNEQFF	TGTGCCAGCACTTTAGGCACAGGGTGGTACAATGAGCAGTTCTTC
NA	TRBV5-1	NA	TRBJ2-5	CASSLAPGGGQETQYF	TGCGCCAGCAGCTTGGCCCCCGGGGGAGGTCAAGAGACCCAGTACTTC
NA	TRBV6-6	NA	TRBJ1-4	CASRPDTTRREKLFF	TGTGCCAGCAGACCAGACACTACGAGACGTGAAAAACTGTTTTTT
TRBD1	TRBV5-6	NA	TRBJ1-2	CASSYAGTGGGDGYTF	TGTGCCAGCAGTTACGCCGGGACAGGGGGTGGAGATGGCTACACCTTC
NA	TRBV9	NA	TRBJ2-2	CASSVGLSGELFF	TGTGCCAGCAGCGTAGGGCTCTCCGGGGAGCTGTTTTTT
NA	TRBV6-5	NA	TRBJ1-1	CASPQGRWTEAFF	TGTGCCAGCCCCCAAGGTCGGTGGACTGAAGCTTTCTTT
NA	TRBV28	few	TRBJ2-7	CASSIVQGGEQYF	TGTGCCAGCAGCATCGTCCAGGGGGGCGAGCAGTACTTC
NA	TRBV9	NA	TRBJ2-1	CASSVGVLSYNEQFF	TGTGCCAGCAGCGTAGGTGTTCTCTCCTACAATGAGCAGTTCTTC
NA	TRBV27	NA	TRBJ1-2	CASKPLGEANYGYTF	TGTGCCAGCAAACCCCTGGGGGAAGCTAACTATGGCTACACCTTC
NA	TRBV5-6	NA	TRBJ1-6	CASSLWETHLSPLHF	TGTGCCAGCAGCTTGTGGGAGACACACCTTTCACCCCTCCACTTT
NA	TRBV19	NA	TRBJ2-4	CASSMGGFIAKNIQYF	TGTGCCAGTAGTATGGGCGGGTTCATAGCCAAAAACATTCAGTACTTC
NA	TRBV10-3	few	TRBJ2-7	CAITEIPGNEQYF	TGTGCCATCACAGAAATCCCGGGAAACGAGCAGTACTTC
NA	TRBV19	NA	TRBJ1-6	CASSPKNSPLHF	TGTGCCAGTAGCCCCAAGAATTCACCCCTCCACTTT
NA	TRBV30	NA	TRBJ2-3	CAWSYGTSTDTQYF	TGTGCCTGGAGTTATGGCACGTCCACAGATACGCAGTATTTT
NA	TRBV28	NA	TRBJ1-2	CASSLSGGRGYTF	TGTGCCAGCAGTTTATCGGGGGGGCGGGGCTACACCTTC
TRBD2	TRBV5-5	NA	TRBJ2-5	CASSQVSGGQETQYF	TGTGCCAGCAGCCAAGTTTCGGGGGGCCAAGAGACCCAGTACTTC
NA	TRBV21-1	NA	TRBJ2-5	CASDRRRLGTQYF	TGTGCCAGCGACCGGAGGCGGCTGGGGACCCAGTACTTC
TRBD1	TRBV6-5	NA	TRBJ1-5	CASSSDRGRQPQHF	TGCGCCAGCAGTAGCGACAGGGGGCGGCAGCCCCAGCATTTT
NA	TRBV4-1	NA	TRBJ1-2	CASSQDLMNYGYTF	TGCGCCAGCAGCCAAGATTTAATGAACTATGGCTACACCTTC
NA	TRBV29-1	NA	TRBJ2-7	CSVELPGHPSYEQYF	TGCAGCGTTGAGCTCCCGGGACATCCCTCCTACGAGCAGTACTTC
NA	TRBV13	NA	TRBJ1-1	CASSLVRGMNTEAFF	TGTGCCAGCAGCTTAGTGAGGGGGATGAACACTGAAGCTTTCTTT
TRBD1	TRBV30	few	TRBJ2-7	CAWRLTGQGPEQYF	TGTGCCTGGAGACTTACGGGACAGGGTCCCGAGCAGTACTTC
TRBD1	TRBV7-9	NA	TRBJ2-1	CASSSPGTGSLLEQFF	TGTGCCAGCAGCTCGCCCGGGACAGGGTCCCTTCTTGAGCAGTTCTTC
NA	TRBV7-9	NA	TRBJ1-1	CASSASPRVGTEAFF	TGTGCCAGCAGCGCAAGCCCCAGGGTGGGCACTGAAGCTTTCTTT
NA	TRBV11-2	NA	TRBJ2-1	CASSLDRVNEQFF	TGTGCCAGCAGCTTAGATCGCGTTAATGAGCAGTTCTTC
TRBD1	TRBV29-1	NA	TRBJ1-2	CSALSNGQGYGYTF	TGCAGCGCTTTATCAAATGGACAGGGCTATGGCTACACCTTC
TRBD1	TRBV6-1	NA	TRBJ1-1	CASSTWTGLTEAFF	TGTGCCAGCAGTACATGGACAGGGTTGACTGAAGCTTTCTTT
NA	TRBV4-1	NA	TRBJ2-7	CASSRARLSSYEQYF	TGCGCCAGCAGCCGGGCAAGGTTGAGCTCCTACGAGCAGTACTTC
NA	TRBV7-9	NA	TRBJ2-6	CASSLIRAGANVLTF	TGTGCCAGCAGCTTAATAAGGGCTGGGGCCAACGTCCTGACTTTC
NA	TRBV7-2	NA	TRBJ1-2	CASSLANSGYTF	TGTGCCAGCAGCTTAGCGAATAGTGGCTACACCTTC
NA	TRBV14	few	TRBJ1-2	CASSWDGRYYGYTF	TGTGCCAGCAGCTGGGACGGCCGATACTATGGCTACACCTTC
NA	TRBV9	once	TRBJ2-7	CASSGTAYEQYF	TGTGCCAGCAGCGGAACAGCATACGAGCAGTACTTC